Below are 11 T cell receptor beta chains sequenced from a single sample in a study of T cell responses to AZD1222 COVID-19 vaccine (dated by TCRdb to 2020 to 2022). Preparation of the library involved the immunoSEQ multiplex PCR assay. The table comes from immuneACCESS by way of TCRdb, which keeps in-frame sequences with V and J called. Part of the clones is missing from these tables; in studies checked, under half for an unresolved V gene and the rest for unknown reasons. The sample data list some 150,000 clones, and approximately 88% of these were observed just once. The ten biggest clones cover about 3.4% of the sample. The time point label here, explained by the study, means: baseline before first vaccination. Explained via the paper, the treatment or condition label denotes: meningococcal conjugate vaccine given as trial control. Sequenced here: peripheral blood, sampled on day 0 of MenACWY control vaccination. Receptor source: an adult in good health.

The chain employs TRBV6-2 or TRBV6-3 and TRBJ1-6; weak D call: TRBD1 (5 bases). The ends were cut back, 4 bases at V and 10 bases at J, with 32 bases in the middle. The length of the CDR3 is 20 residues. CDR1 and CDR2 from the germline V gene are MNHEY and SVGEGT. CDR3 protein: CASSFPMSVTGEGVGSPLHF. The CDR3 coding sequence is TGTGCCAGCAGTTTCCCGATGAGCGTGACTGGGGAAGGGGTTGGATCACCCCTCCACTTT.

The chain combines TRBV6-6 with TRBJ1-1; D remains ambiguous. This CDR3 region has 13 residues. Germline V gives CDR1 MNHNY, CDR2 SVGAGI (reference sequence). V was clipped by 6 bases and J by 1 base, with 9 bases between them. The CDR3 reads CASSRPTNTEAFF. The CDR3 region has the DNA TGTGCCAGCAGCCGACCAACGAACACTGAAGCTTTCTTT.

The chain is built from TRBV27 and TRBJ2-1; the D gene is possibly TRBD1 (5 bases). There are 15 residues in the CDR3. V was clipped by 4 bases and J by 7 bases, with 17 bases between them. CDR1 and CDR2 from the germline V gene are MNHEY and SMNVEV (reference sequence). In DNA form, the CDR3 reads TGTGCCAGCAGTTGGGTCCGGACAAGTGGGAATGAGCAGTTCTTC. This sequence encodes CASSWVRTSGNEQFF.

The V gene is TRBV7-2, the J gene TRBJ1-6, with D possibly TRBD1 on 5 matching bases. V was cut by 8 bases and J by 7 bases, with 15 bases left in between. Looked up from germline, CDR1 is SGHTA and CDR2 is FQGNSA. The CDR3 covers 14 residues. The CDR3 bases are TGTGCCAGCCGGGAAGCGGGGGGGAATTCACCCCTCCACTTT. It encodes CASREAGGNSPLHF.

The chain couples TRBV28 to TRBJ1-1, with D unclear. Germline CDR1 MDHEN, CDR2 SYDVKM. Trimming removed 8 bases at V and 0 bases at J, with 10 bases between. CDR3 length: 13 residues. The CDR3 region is CASGVTVNTEAFF. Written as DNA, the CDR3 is TGTGCCAGCGGGGTGACGGTGAACACTGAAGCTTTCTTT.

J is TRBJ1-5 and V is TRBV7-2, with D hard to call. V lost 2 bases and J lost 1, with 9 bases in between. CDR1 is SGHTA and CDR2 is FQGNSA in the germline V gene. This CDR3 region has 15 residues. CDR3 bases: TGTGCCAGCAGCTTAAGTGCAGCGAGCAATCAGCCCCAGCATTTT. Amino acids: CASSLSAASNQPQHF. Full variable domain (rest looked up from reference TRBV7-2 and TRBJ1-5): GAGVSQSPSNKVTEKGKDVELRCDPISGHTALYWYRQSLGQGLEFLIYFQGNSAPDKSGLPSDRFSAERTGGSVSTLTIQRTQQEDSAVYLCASSLSAASNQPQHFGDGTRLSIL.

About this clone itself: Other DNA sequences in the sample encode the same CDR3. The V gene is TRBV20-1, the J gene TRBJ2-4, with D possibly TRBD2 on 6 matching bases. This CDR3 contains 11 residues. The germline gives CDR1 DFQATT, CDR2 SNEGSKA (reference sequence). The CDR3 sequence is CSVDGRNIQYF. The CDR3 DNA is TGCAGCGTTGACGGGAGAAACATTCAGTACTTC.

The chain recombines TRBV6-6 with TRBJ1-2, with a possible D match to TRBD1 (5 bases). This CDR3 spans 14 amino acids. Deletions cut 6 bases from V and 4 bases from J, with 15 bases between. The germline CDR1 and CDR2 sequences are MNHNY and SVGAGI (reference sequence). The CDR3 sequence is CASSREGGRYGYTF. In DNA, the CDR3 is TGTGCCAGCAGCAGGGAAGGAGGTCGCTATGGCTACACCTTC.

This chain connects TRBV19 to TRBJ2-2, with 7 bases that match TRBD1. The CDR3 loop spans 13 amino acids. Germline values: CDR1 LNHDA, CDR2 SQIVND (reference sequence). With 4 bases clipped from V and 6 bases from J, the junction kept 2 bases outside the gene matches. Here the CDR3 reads CASSTTGAGELFF. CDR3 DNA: TGTGCCAGTAGTACCACAGGGGCCGGGGAGCTGTTTTTT. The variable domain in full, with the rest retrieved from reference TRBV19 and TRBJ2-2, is DGGITQSPKYLFRKEGQNVTLSCEQNLNHDAMYWYRQDPGQGLRLIYYSQIVNDFQKGDIAEGYSVSREKKESFPLTVTSAQKNPTAFYLCASSTTGAGELFFGEGSRLTVL.

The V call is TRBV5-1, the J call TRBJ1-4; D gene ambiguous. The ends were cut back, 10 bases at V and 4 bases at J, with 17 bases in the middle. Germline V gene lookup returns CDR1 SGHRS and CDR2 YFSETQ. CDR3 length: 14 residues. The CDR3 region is CASKGSLNNEKLFF. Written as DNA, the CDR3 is TGCGCCTCAAAAGGGTCGCTGAATAATGAAAAACTGTTTTTT.

CDR3 in DNA: TGTGCCAGCAGCTTCTCTCGGATGAACACTGAAGCTTTCTTT. Encoded protein: CASSFSRMNTEAFF. The rearrangement links TRBV11-3 to TRBJ1-1; D is unclear. Germline V gene data show CDR1 as SGHNT and CDR2 as YENEEA. V was clipped by 3 bases and J by 0 bases, with 8 bases between them. There are 14 residues in the CDR3. Full variable domain (outside the CDR3, taken from reference TRBV11-3 and TRBJ1-1): EAGVVQSPRYKIIEKKQPVAFWCNPISGHNTLYWYLQNLGQGPELLIRYENEEAVDDSQLPKDRFSAERLKGVDSTLKIQPAELGDSAVYLCASSFSRMNTEAFFGQGTRLTVV.